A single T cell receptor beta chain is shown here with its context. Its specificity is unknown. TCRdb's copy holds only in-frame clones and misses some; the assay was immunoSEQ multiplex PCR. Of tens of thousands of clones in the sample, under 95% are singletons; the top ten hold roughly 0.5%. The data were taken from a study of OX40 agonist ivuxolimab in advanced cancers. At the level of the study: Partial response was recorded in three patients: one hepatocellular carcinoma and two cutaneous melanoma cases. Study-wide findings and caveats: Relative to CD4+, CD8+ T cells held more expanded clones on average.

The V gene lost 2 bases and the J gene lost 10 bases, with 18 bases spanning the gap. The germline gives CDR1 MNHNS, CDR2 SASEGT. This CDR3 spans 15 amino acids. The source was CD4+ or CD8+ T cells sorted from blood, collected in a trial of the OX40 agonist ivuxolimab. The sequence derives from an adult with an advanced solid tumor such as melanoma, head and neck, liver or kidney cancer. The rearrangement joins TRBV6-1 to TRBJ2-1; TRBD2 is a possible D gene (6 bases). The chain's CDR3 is CASSEQSTSGGEQFF. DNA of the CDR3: TGTGCCAGCAGTGAACAGAGCACCTCCGGAGGGGAGCAGTTCTTC.